Listed here is a single TCR beta chain. Its antigen is unknown. The data were obtained in a study of T cells in Graves' hyperthyroidism and ophthalmopathy. Study outcomes and limitations: Using 13 V-J features, a model discriminated ophthalmopathy from stable hyperthyroidism.

Fresh peripheral blood, 10 ml, yielded the PBMCs. Authors of the study amplified TCR beta CDR3 regions from RNA transcripts. First-round RT-PCR with HTBI primers amplified the TCR CDR3 region. TCRdb used MiXCR to reprocess the multiplex PCR reads, holding one entry per CDR3 protein. This sample has more than 500,000 distinct CDR3 sequences, with approximately 16% found just once. The J segment lost 2 bases and the V segment lost 3 bases, leaving 13 bases of the junction unmatched. The CDR3 totals 18 residues. Germline V CDR1 and CDR2: MNHEY, SMNVEV (reference sequence). This sequence joins TRBV27 and TRBJ2-1, with 7 bases fitting TRBD2. The TCR sequence derives from a woman aged 25 to 39 with Graves' ophthalmopathy. The source material was blood. CDR3 bases: TGTGCCAGCAGTTTGGCCCAGGGCGGGAGACACCCCTACAATGAGCAGTTCTTC. Its translation is CASSLAQGGRHPYNEQFF.